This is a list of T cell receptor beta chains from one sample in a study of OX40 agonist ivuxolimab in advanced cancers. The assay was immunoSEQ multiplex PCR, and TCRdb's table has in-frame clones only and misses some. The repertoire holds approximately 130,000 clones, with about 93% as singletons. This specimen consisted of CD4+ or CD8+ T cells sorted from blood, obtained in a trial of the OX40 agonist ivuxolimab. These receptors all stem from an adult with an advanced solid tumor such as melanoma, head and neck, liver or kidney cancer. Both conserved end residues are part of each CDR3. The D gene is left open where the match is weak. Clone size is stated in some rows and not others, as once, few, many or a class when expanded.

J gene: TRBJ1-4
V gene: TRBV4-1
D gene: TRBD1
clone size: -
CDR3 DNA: TGCGCCAGCAGCCAAGGACAGGGGACTAATGAAAAACTGTTTTTT
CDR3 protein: CASSQGQGTNEKLFF

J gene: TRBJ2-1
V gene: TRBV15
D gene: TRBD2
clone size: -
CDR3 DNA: TGTGCCACCAGCAGAGTTTACCCCGGAGCGGGAGGGCCGGGAAATGAGCAGTTCTTC
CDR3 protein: CATSRVYPGAGGPGNEQFF

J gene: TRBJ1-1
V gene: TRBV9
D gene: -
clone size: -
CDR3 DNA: TGTGCCAGCAGCGTAGAACCCGGGGGCACTGAAGCTTTCTTT
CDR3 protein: CASSVEPGGTEAFF

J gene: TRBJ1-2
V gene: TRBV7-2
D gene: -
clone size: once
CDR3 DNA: TGTGCCAGCAGTTCCAGGGTTTCCTATGGCTACACCTTC
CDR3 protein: CASSSRVSYGYTF

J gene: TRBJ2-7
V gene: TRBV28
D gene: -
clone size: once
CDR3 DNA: TGTGCCAGCAGTCAAACTAGTCCCTACGAGCAGTACTTC
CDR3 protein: CASSQTSPYEQYF

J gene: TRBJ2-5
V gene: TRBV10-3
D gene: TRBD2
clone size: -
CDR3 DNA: TGTGCCATCAGTCGCGGGGGAGCGGGACCAGAGACCCAGTACTTC
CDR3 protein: CAISRGGAGPETQYF

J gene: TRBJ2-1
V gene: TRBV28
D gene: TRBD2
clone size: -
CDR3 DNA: TGTGCCAGCCCCCCACGGGGTAGCGGGAGAAACAATGAGCAGTTCTTC
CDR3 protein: CASPPRGSGRNNEQFF

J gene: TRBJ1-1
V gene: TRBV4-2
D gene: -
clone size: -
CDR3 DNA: TGTGCCAGCAGCCACGGAAACGGACAGATGAACACTGAAGCTTTCTTT
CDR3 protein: CASSHGNGQMNTEAFF

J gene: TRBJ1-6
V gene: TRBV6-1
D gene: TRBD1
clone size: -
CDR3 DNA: TGTGCCAGCAGTACAGGGGGAGACTCACCCCTCCACTTT
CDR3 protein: CASSTGGDSPLHF

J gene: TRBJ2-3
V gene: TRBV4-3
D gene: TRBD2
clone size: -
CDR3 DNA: TGCGCCAGCAGCCAGGGGCTAGCGGGCACAGATACGCAGTATTTT
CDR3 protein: CASSQGLAGTDTQYF

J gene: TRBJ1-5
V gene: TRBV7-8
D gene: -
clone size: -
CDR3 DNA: TGTGCCAGCAGCCCCACACGGACCTTCGGTCAGCCCCAGCATTTT
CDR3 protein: CASSPTRTFGQPQHF

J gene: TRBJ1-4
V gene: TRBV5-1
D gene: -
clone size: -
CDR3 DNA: TGCGCCAGCAGCCCAGACAGCTCAACTAATGAAAAACTGTTTTTT
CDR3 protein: CASSPDSSTNEKLFF

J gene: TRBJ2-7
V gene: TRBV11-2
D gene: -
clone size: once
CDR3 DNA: TGTGCCAGCAGCTTAGTTCGAGGGGAGGTGGGCGAGCAGTACTTC
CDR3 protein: CASSLVRGEVGEQYF

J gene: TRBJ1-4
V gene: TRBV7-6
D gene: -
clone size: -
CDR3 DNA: TGTGCCAGCAGCTTAGGGCCGAATGAAAAACTGTTTTTT
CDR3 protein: CASSLGPNEKLFF

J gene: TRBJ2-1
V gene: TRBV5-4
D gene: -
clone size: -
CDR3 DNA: TGTGCCAGCAGCTTGGCCCGGGGTGAGCAGTTCTTC
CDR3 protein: CASSLARGEQFF

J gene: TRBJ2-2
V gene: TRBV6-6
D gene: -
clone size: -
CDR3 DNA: TGTGCCAGCAGTTACTCGGGTAGCGCCAACACCGGGGAGCTGTTTTTT
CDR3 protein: CASSYSGSANTGELFF

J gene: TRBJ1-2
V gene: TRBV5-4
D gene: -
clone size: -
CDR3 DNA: TGTGCCAGCAGCACCACAGGATCCTATGGCTACACCTTC
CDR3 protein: CASSTTGSYGYTF

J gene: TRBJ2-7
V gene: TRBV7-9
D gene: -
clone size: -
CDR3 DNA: TGTGCCAGCAGCTTAGGAGCGGGTGGGACCTACGAGCAGTACTTC
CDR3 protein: CASSLGAGGTYEQYF

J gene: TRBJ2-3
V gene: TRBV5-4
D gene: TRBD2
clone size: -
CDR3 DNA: TGTGCCAGCAGCCGCGAACTAGCGGTTCAGGGAACGCAGTATTTT
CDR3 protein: CASSRELAVQGTQYF

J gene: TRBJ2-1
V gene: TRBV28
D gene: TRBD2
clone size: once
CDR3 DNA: TGTGCCAGCAGTTTACGGGAGGGTAATGAGCAGTTCTTC
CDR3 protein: CASSLREGNEQFF

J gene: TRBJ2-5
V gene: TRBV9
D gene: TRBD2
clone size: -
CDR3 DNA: TGTGCCAGCAACAAATTAGCGGGAGGGATGAGGGAGACCCAGTACTTC
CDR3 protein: CASNKLAGGMRETQYF

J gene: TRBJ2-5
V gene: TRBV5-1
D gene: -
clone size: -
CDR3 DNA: TGCGCCAGCAGCTACCAAGAGACCCAGTACTTC
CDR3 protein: CASSYQETQYF